Listed below are T cell receptor beta chains from one sample, sequenced in a study of cytomegalovirus exposure and HLA in healthy donors. Generated by immunoSEQ multiplex PCR, the TCRdb table keeps only in-frame clones and is missing some. The table records about 140,000 clones, roughly 75% of them present only once. The specimen was PBMCs. The receptors here all came from a man younger than 45 in good health and CMV-seronegative. Both conserved end residues are part of each CDR3. The order of the fields is V gene, clone size, D gene, J gene, CDR3 protein, CDR3 DNA. The D gene is left open where the match is weak. Clone size is given for some rows only: seen once, a few or many times, or a class if the clone is expanded.

TRBV27,-,TRBD2,TRBJ2-1,CASSFQSGTKEFF,TGTGCCAGCAGTTTCCAAAGCGGGACTAAAGAGTTCTTC
TRBV15,once,-,TRBJ1-5,CATSRGWGVNQPQHF,TGTGCCACCAGCAGGGGCTGGGGGGTCAATCAGCCCCAGCATTTT
TRBV18,few,-,TRBJ1-1,CASSLQGLNTEAFF,TGTGCCAGCTCACTACAGGGTTTGAACACTGAAGCTTTCTTT
TRBV10-1,-,TRBD1,TRBJ1-5,CASSPGTVGNQPQHF,TGCGCCAGCAGTCCCGGGACAGTGGGGAATCAGCCCCAGCATTTT
TRBV7-9,-,TRBD1,TRBJ2-7,CASSPRTGDEQYF,TGTGCCAGCAGCCCACGGACAGGGGACGAGCAGTACTTC
TRBV5-1,-,TRBD2,TRBJ2-7,CASSSRTSGAYEQYF,TGCGCCAGCAGCTCCAGGACTAGCGGGGCTTACGAGCAGTACTTC
TRBV7-2,-,TRBD1,TRBJ2-7,CATTPRDRAHEQYF,TGTGCCACCACCCCCCGAGACAGGGCTCACGAGCAGTACTTC
TRBV10-3,-,-,TRBJ1-1,CAIRGNRAVGTEAFF,TGTGCCATCAGGGGGAACAGGGCCGTAGGCACTGAAGCTTTCTTT
TRBV5-1,-,-,TRBJ2-5,CASSLPGRGQETQYF,TGCGCCAGCAGCTTGCCGGGCCGGGGGCAAGAGACCCAGTACTTC
TRBV6-5,-,-,TRBJ1-6,CASTRGPSQNSPLHF,TGTGCCAGCACCCGAGGGCCATCCCAAAATTCACCCCTCCACTTT
TRBV29-1,-,TRBD1,TRBJ2-7,CSVGDRGYEQYF,TGCAGCGTTGGAGACAGGGGGTACGAGCAGTACTTC
TRBV19,once,-,TRBJ2-5,CASSALTSDETQYF,TGTGCCAGTAGTGCCCTAACAAGCGATGAGACCCAGTACTTC
TRBV5-1,once,-,TRBJ2-2,CASSFGAANTGELFF,TGCGCCAGCAGCTTTGGAGCGGCGAACACCGGGGAGCTGTTTTTT
TRBV6-4,few,-,TRBJ2-2,CATRGTGELFF,TGTGCAACCCGAGGCACCGGGGAGCTGTTTTTT
TRBV6-5,-,-,TRBJ1-4,CASTKTGTLNEKLFF,TGTGCCAGCACCAAAACAGGGACCCTGAATGAAAAACTGTTTTTT
TRBV7-2,-,-,TRBJ1-5,CASSSPDRSSNQPQHF,TGTGCCAGCAGCTCACCGGACAGAAGTAGCAATCAGCCCCAGCATTTT
TRBV7-7,-,-,TRBJ2-7,CASSLSPIYEQYF,TGTGCTAGCAGCTTAAGCCCTATCTACGAGCAGTACTTC
TRBV5-1,-,TRBD2,TRBJ2-3,CASSRASGTTDTQYF,TGCGCCAGCAGCCGGGCCAGCGGGACCACAGATACGCAGTATTTT
TRBV6-1,few,-,TRBJ1-1,CASSFQGSTEAFF,TGTGCCAGCAGTTTTCAGGGGTCCACTGAAGCTTTCTTT
TRBV27,-,TRBD2,TRBJ2-3,CASSLSGLAGGPGTQYF,TGTGCCAGCAGTTTATCGGGACTAGCGGGAGGGCCGGGTACGCAGTATTTT
TRBV15,few,-,TRBJ1-3,CATSRGVSGNTIYF,TGTGCCACCAGCAGAGGAGTCTCTGGAAACACCATATATTTT
TRBV5-1,-,-,TRBJ2-2,CASSLEFVYTGELFF,TGCGCCAGCAGCTTGGAATTCGTGTACACCGGGGAGCTGTTTTTT
TRBV9,-,-,TRBJ1-2,CASSVGQVNGYTF,TGTGCCAGCAGCGTAGGACAGGTCAATGGCTACACCTTC
TRBV5-1,-,-,TRBJ2-7,CASSLDEQRGYF,TGCGCCAGCAGCTTGGATGAGCAACGAGGGTACTTC
TRBV29-1,few,TRBD1,TRBJ2-7,CSVIRQGLVYEQYF,TGCAGCGTTATTCGACAGGGCCTGGTCTACGAGCAGTACTTC
TRBV4-1,-,-,TRBJ2-5,CASSQGGRGGGRETQYF,TGCGCCAGCAGCCAAGGGGGGCGGGGCGGGGGACGAGAGACCCAGTACTTC
TRBV6-5,-,TRBD1,TRBJ1-2,CASRGTGWFGYTF,TGTGCCAGCAGGGGGACAGGGTGGTTTGGCTACACCTTC
TRBV5-1,-,-,TRBJ1-2,CASSLTAGTINYGYTF,TGCGCCAGCAGCTTGACTGCCGGGACAATTAACTATGGCTACACCTTC
TRBV5-1,-,-,TRBJ1-1,CASSLWQGNAEAFF,TGCGCCAGCAGCTTGTGGCAGGGGAACGCTGAAGCTTTCTTT
TRBV5-6,-,TRBD1,TRBJ2-7,CASSLMTQGTDEQYF,TGTGCCAGCAGCTTGATGACCCAGGGGACAGACGAGCAGTACTTC
TRBV28,-,-,TRBJ2-7,CASSQLQGYEQYF,TGTGCCAGCAGCCAGCTACAGGGATACGAGCAGTACTTC
TRBV19,-,-,TRBJ2-7,CASSISTNEQYF,TGTGCCAGTAGTATTAGTACCAACGAGCAGTACTTC
TRBV14,-,-,TRBJ2-7,CASSLTTDFSYEQYF,TGTGCCAGCAGCCTAACGACAGATTTCTCCTACGAGCAGTACTTC
TRBV5-1,-,-,TRBJ2-7,CASSLVPSVEQYF,TGCGCCAGCAGCTTGGTTCCTAGCGTAGAGCAGTACTTC
TRBV5-1,few,-,TRBJ2-7,CASRPDRDEQYF,TGCGCCAGCAGGCCGGACAGAGACGAGCAGTACTTC
TRBV5-1,-,-,TRBJ2-1,CASSLPWPNEQFF,TGCGCCAGCAGCTTGCCCTGGCCCAATGAGCAGTTCTTC